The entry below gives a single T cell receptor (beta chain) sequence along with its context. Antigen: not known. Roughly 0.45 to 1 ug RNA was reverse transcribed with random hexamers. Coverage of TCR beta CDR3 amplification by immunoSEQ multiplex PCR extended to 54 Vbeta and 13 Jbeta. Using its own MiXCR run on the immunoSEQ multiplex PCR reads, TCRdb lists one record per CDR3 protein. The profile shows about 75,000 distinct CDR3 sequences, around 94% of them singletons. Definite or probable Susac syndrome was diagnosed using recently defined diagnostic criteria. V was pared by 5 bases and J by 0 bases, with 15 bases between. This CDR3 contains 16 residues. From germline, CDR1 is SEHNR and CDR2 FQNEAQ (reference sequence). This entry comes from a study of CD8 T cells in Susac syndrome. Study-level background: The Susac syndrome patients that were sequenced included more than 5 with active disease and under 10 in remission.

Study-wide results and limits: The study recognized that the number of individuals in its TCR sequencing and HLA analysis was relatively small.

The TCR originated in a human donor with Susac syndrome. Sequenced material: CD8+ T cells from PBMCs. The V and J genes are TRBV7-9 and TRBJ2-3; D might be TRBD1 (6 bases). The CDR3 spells CASSPPTGFSTDTQYF. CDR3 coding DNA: TGTGCCAGCAGCCCCCCGACAGGCTTTAGCACAGATACGCAGTATTTT.